The 2 T cell receptor beta chains in this list originate from one sample, sequenced in a study of CD8 T cells in Susac syndrome. Reverse transcription used about 0.45 to 1 ug RNA and random hexamers. TCRdb recomputed calls from the immunoSEQ multiplex PCR reads with MiXCR, one row per CDR3 protein. The data show 250,000 to 300,000 distinct CDR3 sequences, roughly 85% seen once. Sequenced material: CD8+ T cells from PBMCs. The receptors here all came from a human donor with multiple sclerosis.

The rearrangement links TRBV28 to TRBJ2-1; no firm D call. The length of the CDR3 is 15 residues. Trimming took off 7 bases at V and 6 bases at J, with 19 bases between the two ends. CDR1 is MDHEN and CDR2 is SYDVKM in the germline V gene. The CDR3 loop is CASTPFSARVNEQFF. CDR3 DNA: TGTGCCAGCACCCCCTTTTCGGCTAGAGTCAATGAGCAGTTCTTC.

This sequence joins TRBV30 and TRBJ2-5; 8 nucleotides agree with TRBD2. The J segment lost 5 bases and the V segment lost 1 base, leaving 6 bases of the junction unmatched. From germline, CDR1 is GTSNPN and CDR2 SVGIG (reference sequence). This CDR3 is 14 amino acids long. CDR3 in DNA: TGTGCCTGGAGTGCCGGGGGGGGTTGGGAGACCCAGTACTTC. This codes for CAWSAGGGWETQYF.